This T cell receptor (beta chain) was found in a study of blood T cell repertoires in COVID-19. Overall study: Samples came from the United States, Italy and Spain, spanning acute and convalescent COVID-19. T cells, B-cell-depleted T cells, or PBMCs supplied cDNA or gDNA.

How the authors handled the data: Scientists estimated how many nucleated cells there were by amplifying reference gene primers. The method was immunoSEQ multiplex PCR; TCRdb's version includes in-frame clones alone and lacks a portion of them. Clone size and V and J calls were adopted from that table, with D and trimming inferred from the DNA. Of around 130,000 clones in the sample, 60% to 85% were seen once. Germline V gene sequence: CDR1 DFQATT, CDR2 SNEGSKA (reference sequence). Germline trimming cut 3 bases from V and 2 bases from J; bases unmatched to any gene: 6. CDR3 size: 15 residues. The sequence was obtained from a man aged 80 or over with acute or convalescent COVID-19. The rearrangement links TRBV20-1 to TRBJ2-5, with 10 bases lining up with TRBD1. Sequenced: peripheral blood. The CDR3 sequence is CSASLGQGKQETQYF. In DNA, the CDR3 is TGCAGTGCTAGTTTGGGACAGGGGAAACAAGAGACCCAGTACTTC.